The present entry profiles one T cell receptor beta chain with its context. Its specificity is not known. These data belong to a study of cytomegalovirus exposure and HLA in healthy donors. Study as a whole: A preliminary data release comprised 70 million to 95 million unique TCRs obtained from HLA-typed donors. Broader study findings: Earlier results showed most TCR beta V segments being productive about 90% or about 30% of the time. Compared with the roughly 700-donor mean, an Asian-associated ancestry cluster reportedly had fewer N-insertions, according to a later analysis.

It was with 60 Vbeta and 13 Jbeta primers that the PCR ran. The table came from immunoSEQ multiplex PCR; TCRdb's copy has only in-frame clones and leaves some out. The data show 160,000 or so clones, approximately 80% seen once. The CDR3 sequence is 15 residues long. Trimming removed 1 base at V and 3 bases at J, with 14 bases between. Germline V gene lookup returns CDR1 GTSNPN and CDR2 SVGIG (reference sequence). V is TRBV30 and J is TRBJ2-3; maybe TRBD2 (6 bases). The clonotype was recovered from a woman under 30 in good health and CMV-seronegative. Sequencing input: PBMCs. CDR3: CAWSGGSGSTDTQYF. CDR3 nucleotide sequence: TGTGCCTGGAGTGGTGGTAGCGGAAGTACAGATACGCAGTATTTT.